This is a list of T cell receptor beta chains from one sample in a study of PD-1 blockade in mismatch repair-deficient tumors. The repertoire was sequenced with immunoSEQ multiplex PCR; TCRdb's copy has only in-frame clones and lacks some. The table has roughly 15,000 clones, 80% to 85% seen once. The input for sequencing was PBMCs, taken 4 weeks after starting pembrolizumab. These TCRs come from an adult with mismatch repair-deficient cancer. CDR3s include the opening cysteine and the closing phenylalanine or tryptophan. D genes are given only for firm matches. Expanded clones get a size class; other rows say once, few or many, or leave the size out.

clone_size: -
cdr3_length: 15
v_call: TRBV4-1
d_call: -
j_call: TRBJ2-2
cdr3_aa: CASSQYGRDTGELFF
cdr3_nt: TGCGCCAGCAGCCAATACGGGAGAGACACCGGGGAGCTGTTTTTT

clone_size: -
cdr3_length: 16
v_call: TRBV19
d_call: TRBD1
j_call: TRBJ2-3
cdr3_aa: CASSRPGQGLTDTQYF
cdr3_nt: TGTGCCAGTAGTCGTCCGGGACAGGGCCTCACAGATACGCAGTATTTT

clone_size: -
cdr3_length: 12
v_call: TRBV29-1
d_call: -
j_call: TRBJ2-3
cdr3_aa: CSVASGTDTQYF
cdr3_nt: TGCAGCGTTGCCAGCGGCACAGATACGCAGTATTTT

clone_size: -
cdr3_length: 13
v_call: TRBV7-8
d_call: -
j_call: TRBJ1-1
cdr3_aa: CASSFDMNTEAFF
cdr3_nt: TGTGCCAGCAGCTTTGACATGAACACTGAAGCTTTCTTT

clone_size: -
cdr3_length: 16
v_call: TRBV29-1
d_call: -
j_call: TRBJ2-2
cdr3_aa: CSVETFRETNTGELFF
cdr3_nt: TGCAGCGTAGAGACATTCCGGGAAACGAACACCGGGGAGCTGTTTTTT

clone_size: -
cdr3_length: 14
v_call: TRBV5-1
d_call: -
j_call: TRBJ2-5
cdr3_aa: CASSLGAPGETQYF
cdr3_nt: TGCGCCAGCAGCTTGGGGGCCCCAGGGGAGACCCAGTACTTC

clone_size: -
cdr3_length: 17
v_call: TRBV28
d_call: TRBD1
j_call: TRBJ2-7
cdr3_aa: CASTPKGRDRGLYEQYF
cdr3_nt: TGTGCCAGCACTCCTAAGGGCCGGGACAGGGGTCTCTACGAGCAGTACTTC

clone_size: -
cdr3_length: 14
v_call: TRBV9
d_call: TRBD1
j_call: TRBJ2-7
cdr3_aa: CASSGGQGAPTPYF
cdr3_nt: TGTGCCAGCAGCGGCGGACAGGGGGCTCCTACCCCGTACTTC

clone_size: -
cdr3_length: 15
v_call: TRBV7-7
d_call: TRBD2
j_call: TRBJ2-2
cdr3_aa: CASSPAGGVAGELFF
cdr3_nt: TGTGCTAGCAGCCCCGCTGGGGGGGTGGCCGGGGAGCTGTTTTTT

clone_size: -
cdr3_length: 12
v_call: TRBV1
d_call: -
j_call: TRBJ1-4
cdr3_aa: CTSRQVREKLFF
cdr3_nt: TGCACCAGCAGACAGGTAAGGGAAAAACTGTTTTTT

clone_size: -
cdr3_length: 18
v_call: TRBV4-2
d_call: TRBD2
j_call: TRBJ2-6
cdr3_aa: CASSQVLAGEGGANVLTF
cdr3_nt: TGTGCCAGCAGCCAAGTCCTAGCGGGAGAAGGTGGGGCCAACGTCCTGACTTTC

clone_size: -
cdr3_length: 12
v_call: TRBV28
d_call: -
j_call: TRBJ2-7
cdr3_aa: CASSLPGYEQYF
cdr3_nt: TGTGCCAGCAGCCTCCCGGGTTACGAGCAGTACTTC

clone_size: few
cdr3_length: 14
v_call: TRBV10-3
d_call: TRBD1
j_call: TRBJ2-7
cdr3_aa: CAISEGQGDREQYF
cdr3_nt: TGTGCCATCAGTGAGGGACAGGGGGACCGCGAGCAGTACTTC

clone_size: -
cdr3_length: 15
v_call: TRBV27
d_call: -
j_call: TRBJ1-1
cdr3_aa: CASSSLGAGLNEAFF
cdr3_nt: TGTGCCAGCTCCTCTTTAGGGGCAGGGCTCAATGAAGCTTTCTTT

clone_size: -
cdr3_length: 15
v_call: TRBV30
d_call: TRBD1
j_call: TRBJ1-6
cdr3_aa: CAWSVSGTGKSPLHF
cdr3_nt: TGTGCCTGGAGTGTATCTGGGACAGGGAAATCACCCCTCCACTTT

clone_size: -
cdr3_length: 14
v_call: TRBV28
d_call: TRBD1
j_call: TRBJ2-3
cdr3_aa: CASRDRGSTDTQYF
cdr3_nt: TGTGCCAGCAGGGACAGGGGGAGCACAGATACGCAGTATTTT

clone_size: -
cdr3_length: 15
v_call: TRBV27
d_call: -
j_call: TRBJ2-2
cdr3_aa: CASSLWSREAGELFF
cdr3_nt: TGTGCCAGCAGTTTGTGGAGCAGGGAGGCCGGGGAGCTGTTTTTT

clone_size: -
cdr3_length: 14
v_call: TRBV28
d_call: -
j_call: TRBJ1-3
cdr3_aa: CASSSGKAGNTIYF
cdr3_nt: TGTGCCAGCAGCTCAGGGAAGGCTGGAAACACCATATATTTT

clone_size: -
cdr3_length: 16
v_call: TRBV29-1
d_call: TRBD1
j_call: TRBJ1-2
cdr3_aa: CSVATTPGQGAFGYTF
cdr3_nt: TGCAGCGTTGCAACCACTCCGGGACAGGGGGCTTTTGGCTACACCTTC

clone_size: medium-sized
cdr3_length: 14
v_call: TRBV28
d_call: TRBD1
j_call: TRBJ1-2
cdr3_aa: CASSFQTGSSGYTF
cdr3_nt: TGTGCCAGCAGTTTTCAGACAGGGTCGTCTGGCTACACCTTC

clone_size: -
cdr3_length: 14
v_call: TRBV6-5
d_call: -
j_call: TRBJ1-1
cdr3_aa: CASSYSIGETEAFF
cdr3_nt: TGTGCCAGCAGTTACTCGATCGGTGAGACTGAAGCTTTCTTT

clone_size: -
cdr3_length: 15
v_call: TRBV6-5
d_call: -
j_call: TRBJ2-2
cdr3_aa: CATRRQSVNTGELFF
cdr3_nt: TGTGCCACTCGTAGACAGTCCGTGAACACCGGGGAGCTGTTTTTT

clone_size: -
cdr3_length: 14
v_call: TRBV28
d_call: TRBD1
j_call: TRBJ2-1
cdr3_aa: CASSLRQGNNEQFF
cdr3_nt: TGTGCCAGCAGTCTTCGACAGGGAAACAATGAGCAGTTCTTC

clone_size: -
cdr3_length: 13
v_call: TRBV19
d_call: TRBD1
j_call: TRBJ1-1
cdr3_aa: CASSTPGDSEAFF
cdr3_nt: TGTGCCAGTAGTACCCCAGGGGACAGTGAAGCTTTCTTT

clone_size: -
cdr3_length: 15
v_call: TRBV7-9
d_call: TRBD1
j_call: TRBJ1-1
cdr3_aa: CASSQQGSMNTEAFF
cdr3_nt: TGTGCCAGCAGCCAACAGGGGTCCATGAACACTGAAGCTTTCTTT

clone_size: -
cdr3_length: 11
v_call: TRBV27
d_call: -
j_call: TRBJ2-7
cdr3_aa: CAVHGSYEQYF
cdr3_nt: TGTGCCGTTCACGGTTCCTACGAGCAGTACTTC

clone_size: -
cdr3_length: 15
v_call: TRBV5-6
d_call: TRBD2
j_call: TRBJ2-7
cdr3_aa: CASSYSGRLPYEQYF
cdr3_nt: TGTGCCAGCAGCTATAGCGGGAGACTACCCTACGAGCAGTACTTC

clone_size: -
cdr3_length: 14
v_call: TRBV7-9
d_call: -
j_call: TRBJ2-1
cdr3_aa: CASSFGRPYNEQFF
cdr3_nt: TGTGCCAGCAGCTTTGGCAGGCCTTACAATGAGCAGTTCTTC

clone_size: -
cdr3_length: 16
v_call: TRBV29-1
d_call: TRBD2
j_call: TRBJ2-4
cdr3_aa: CSVDLGREVAKNIQYF
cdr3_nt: TGCAGCGTTGACCTCGGGAGGGAAGTAGCCAAAAACATTCAGTACTTC

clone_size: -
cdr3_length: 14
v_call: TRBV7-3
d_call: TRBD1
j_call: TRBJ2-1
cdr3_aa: CASSPGQGLNEQFF
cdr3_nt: TGTGCCAGCAGTCCAGGACAGGGTCTCAATGAGCAGTTCTTC

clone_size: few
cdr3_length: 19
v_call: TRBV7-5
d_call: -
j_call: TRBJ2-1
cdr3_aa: CVRSLAKGIAGLAGNEQFF
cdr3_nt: TGTGTCAGAAGCTTAGCAAAGGGAATAGCGGGCCTAGCTGGCAATGAGCAGTTCTTC

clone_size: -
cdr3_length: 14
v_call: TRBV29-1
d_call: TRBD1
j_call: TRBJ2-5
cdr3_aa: CSVTLGTGRETQYF
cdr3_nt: TGCAGCGTGACACTTGGGACAGGGCGTGAGACCCAGTACTTC

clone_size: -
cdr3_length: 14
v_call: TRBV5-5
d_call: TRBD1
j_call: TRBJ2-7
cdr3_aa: CASSLARGRYEQYF
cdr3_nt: TGTGCCAGCAGCTTGGCCAGGGGGCGGTACGAGCAGTACTTC

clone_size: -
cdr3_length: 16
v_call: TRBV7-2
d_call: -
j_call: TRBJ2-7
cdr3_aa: CASSSNRQGLIYEQYF
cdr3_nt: TGTGCCAGCAGCTCGAATCGACAGGGACTCATCTACGAGCAGTACTTC

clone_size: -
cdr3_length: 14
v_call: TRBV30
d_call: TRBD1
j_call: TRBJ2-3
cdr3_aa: CAWSDRGSTDTQYF
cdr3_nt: TGTGCCTGGAGTGACAGGGGAAGCACAGATACGCAGTATTTT

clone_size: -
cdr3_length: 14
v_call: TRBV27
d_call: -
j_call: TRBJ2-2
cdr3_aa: CASSLGAATGELFF
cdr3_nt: TGTGCCAGCAGTTTAGGGGCAGCTACCGGGGAGCTGTTTTTT

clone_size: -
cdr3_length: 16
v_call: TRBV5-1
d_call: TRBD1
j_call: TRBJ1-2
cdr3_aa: CASSLRTATGGHGYTF
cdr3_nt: TGCGCCAGCAGCTTGCGCACTGCCACAGGGGGCCATGGCTACACCTTC